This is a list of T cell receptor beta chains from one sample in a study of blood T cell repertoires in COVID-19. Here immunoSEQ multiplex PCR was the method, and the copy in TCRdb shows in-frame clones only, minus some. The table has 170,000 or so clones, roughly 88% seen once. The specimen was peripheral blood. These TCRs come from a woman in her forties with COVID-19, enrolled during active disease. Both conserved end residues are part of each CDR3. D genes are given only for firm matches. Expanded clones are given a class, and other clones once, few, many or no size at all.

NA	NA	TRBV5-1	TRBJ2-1	TGCGCCAGCAGCTGGCGGGGTGTGGTTGAGCAGTTCTTC	CASSWRGVVEQFF
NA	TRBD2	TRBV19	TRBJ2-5	TGTGCCAGTATAGGGCTAGCGGGAGGTCATCCGTACTTC	CASIGLAGGHPYF
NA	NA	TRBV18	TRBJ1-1	TGTGCCAGCTCACGAGTGGACAGGAACACTGAAGCTTTCTTT	CASSRVDRNTEAFF
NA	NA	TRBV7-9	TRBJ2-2	TGTGCCAGCAGCTCGCAGACAGGGAACACCGGGGAGCTGTTTTTT	CASSSQTGNTGELFF
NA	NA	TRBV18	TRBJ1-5	TGTGCCAGCTCACCACGTGCGTCAGGGGTTGAGCCCCAGCATTTT	CASSPRASGVEPQHF
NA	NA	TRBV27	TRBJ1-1	TGTGCCAGCTCGGTGCCAGGCACTGAAGCTTTCTTT	CASSVPGTEAFF
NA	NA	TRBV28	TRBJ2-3	TGTGCCAGCAGTTCCTCAGGGGCACTCACAGATACGCAGTATTTT	CASSSSGALTDTQYF
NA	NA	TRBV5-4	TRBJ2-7	TGTGCCAGCAGCCGTTTGGATCAGGACGAGCAGTACTTC	CASSRLDQDEQYF
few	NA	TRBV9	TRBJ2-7	TGTGCCAGCAGCGAGGGAGCTAGCGCGACCTACGAGCAGTACTTC	CASSEGASATYEQYF
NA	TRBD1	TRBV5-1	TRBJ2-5	TGCGCCAGCAGCTCCGGACAGGCAGGAGAGACCCAGTACTTC	CASSSGQAGETQYF
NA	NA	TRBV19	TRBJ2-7	TGTGCCAGTAGTATCTTTCAGGTAATCTACGAGCAGTACTTC	CASSIFQVIYEQYF
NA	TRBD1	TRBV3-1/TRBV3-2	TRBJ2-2	TGTGCCAGCAGACCCGGGACAGGGCCCACCGGGGAGCTGTTTTTT	CASRPGTGPTGELFF
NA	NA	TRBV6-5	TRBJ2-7	TGTGCCAGCACGAGGGCGTTGACCTACGAGCAGTACTTC	CASTRALTYEQYF
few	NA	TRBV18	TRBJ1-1	TGTGCCAGCTCACCACCGACAACCTACACTGAAGCTTTCTTT	CASSPPTTYTEAFF
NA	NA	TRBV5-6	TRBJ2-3	TGTGCCAGCAGCTTACGGGCAGGGGCACAAAATACGCAGTATTTT	CASSLRAGAQNTQYF
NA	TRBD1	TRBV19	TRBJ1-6	TGTGCCAGTAGTCCGGGACAGGGGAGGACCTATAATTCACCCCTCCACTTT	CASSPGQGRTYNSPLHF
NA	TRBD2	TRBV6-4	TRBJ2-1	TGTGCCAGCAGCGGGCTAGCGGGGGACTCCAATGAGCAGTTCTTC	CASSGLAGDSNEQFF
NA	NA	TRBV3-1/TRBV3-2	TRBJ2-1	TGTGCCAGCAGCCAAGAACGGGGAAGCTACAATGAGCAGTTCTTC	CASSQERGSYNEQFF
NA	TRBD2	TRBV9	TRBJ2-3	TGTGCCAGCAGCAACCTGATACGGGGTAGCGGGGGGGCCCCCACAGATACGCAGTATTTT	CASSNLIRGSGGAPTDTQYF
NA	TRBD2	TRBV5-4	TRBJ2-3	TGTGCCAGCAGCTTGGGAACTAGCGGGAAAACAGATACGCAGTATTTT	CASSLGTSGKTDTQYF
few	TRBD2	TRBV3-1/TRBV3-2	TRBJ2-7	TGTGCCAGCAGCCCTTTTAGCGGGAGCTCCTACGAGCAGTACTTC	CASSPFSGSSYEQYF
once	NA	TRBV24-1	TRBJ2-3	TGTGCCACCAGTGATTTCCCAACACGCACAGATACGCAGTATTTT	CATSDFPTRTDTQYF
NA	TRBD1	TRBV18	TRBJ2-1	TGTGCCAGCTCACCCGGGACAGGGTACAATGAGCAGTTCTTC	CASSPGTGYNEQFF
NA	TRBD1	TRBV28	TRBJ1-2	TGTGCCAGCGATGGGTCGTACAGGGGACATGGCTACACCTTC	CASDGSYRGHGYTF
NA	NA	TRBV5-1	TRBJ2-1	TGCGCCAGCAGCTTTGGTAGCGCCTCCTACAATGAGCAGTTCTTC	CASSFGSASYNEQFF
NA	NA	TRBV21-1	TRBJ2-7	TGTGCCAGCAGCGAAGACTCCATCGAGCAGTACTTC	CASSEDSIEQYF
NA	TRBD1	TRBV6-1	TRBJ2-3	TGTGCCAGCAGTGAGGGACAGCTGGACACAGATACGCAGTATTTT	CASSEGQLDTDTQYF
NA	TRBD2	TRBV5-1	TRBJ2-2	TGCGCCAGCAGGACTAGCGGGGACGTCACCGGGGAGCTGTTTTTT	CASRTSGDVTGELFF
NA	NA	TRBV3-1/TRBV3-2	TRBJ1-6	TGTGCCAGCAGCCCCGGACAGAGGTCAGATTCACCCCTCCACTTT	CASSPGQRSDSPLHF
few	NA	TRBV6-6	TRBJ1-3	TGTGCCAGCATGCCCCTCCAGGGTTCAGGAAACACCATATATTTT	CASMPLQGSGNTIYF
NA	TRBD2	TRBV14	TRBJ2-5	TGTGCCAGCAGCCAAGATCTAGGGACTAGGCAAGAGACCCAGTACTTC	CASSQDLGTRQETQYF
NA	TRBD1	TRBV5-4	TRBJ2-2	TGTGCCAGCAGCGCGGACAGGGTGAACACCGGGGAGCTGTTTTTT	CASSADRVNTGELFF
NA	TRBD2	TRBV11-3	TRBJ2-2	TGTGCCAGCAGCCCAAGCTCGGGACTAGCGGGGGAGTACACCGGGGAGCTGTTTTTT	CASSPSSGLAGEYTGELFF
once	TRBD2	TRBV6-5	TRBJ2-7	TGTGCCAGCACTCTGGTAGCGGGGGGGGGCGAGCAGTACTTC	CASTLVAGGGEQYF
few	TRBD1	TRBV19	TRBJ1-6	TGTGCCAGTAGTATGGGTCGGGACAGTAGGAATTCACCCCTCCACTTT	CASSMGRDSRNSPLHF
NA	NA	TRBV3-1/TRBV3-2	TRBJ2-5	TGTGCCAGCAGCCCCCCCTTGGCCCCTCCGGAGACCCAGTACTTC	CASSPPLAPPETQYF
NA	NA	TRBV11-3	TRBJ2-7	TGTGCCAGCAGCTTAGTGCCAGGGACCTACGAGCAGTACTTC	CASSLVPGTYEQYF
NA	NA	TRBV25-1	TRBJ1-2	TGTGCCAGCAGTGAGAGCTATGGCTACACCTTC	CASSESYGYTF
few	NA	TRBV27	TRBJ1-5	TGTGCCAGCAGTTTGAAGGGGAGGGATCAGCCCCAGCATTTT	CASSLKGRDQPQHF
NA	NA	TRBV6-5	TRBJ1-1	TGTGCCTCCCACGGGGGGGCATGGACTGAAGCTTTCTTT	CASHGGAWTEAFF
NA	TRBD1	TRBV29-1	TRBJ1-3	TGCAGCGTGACAGGGGATGGAAACACCATATATTTT	CSVTGDGNTIYF
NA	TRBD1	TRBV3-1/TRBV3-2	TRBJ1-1	TGTGCCAGCAGCCCGGACGGACAGGGGAGAAACACTGAAGCTTTCTTT	CASSPDGQGRNTEAFF
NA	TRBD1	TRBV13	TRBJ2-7	TGTGCCAGCAGCTCCTTAGGGGGCCACGAGCAGTACTTC	CASSSLGGHEQYF
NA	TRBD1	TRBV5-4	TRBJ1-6	TGTGCCAGCAGCTTGGAAAGGGGGCCTTCACCCCTCCACTTT	CASSLERGPSPLHF
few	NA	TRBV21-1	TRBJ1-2	TGTGCCAGCAGCAGCGACAAACAGGGAGGGAATGGCTACACCTTC	CASSSDKQGGNGYTF
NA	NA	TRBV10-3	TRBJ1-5	TGTGCCATCAGTTCTAGAGACAGTCCGATAGGGCCCCAGCATTTT	CAISSRDSPIGPQHF
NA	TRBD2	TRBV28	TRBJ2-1	TGTGCCAGCAGTTTGCCCACTAGCGGGAGTAGGAATGAGCAGTTCTTC	CASSLPTSGSRNEQFF
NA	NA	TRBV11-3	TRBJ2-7	TGTGCCAGCAGCCTCCGGACTGGCGAGCAGTACTTC	CASSLRTGEQYF